This T cell receptor (beta chain) was sequenced in a study of control samples from healthy donors and cancer patients. This table comes from immunoSEQ multiplex PCR, and its TCRdb copy is limited to in-frame clones, with some not included. The data show over 50,000 clones, approximately 95% seen once. V gave up 5 bases and J gave up 3 bases, with 15 bases separating them. The CDR3 loop spans 14 amino acids. CDR1 SGHDT and CDR2 YYEEEE come from the germline V gene. This chain links TRBV5-6 with TRBJ2-7; D tentatively fits TRBD1 or TRBD2 (5 bases each). The material sequenced was blood. This clonotype was sampled from a woman aged 18-35 years in good health. CDR3 in amino acids: CASRRGSSYYEQYF. In DNA, the CDR3 is TGTGCCAGCAGGAGGGGTTCCTCCTACTACGAGCAGTACTTC.